The rows below give T cell receptor beta chains drawn from one sample of a study of T cells after posttransplantation cyclophosphamide. Some clones are missing from TCRdb's copy, which holds only in-frame ones; the method was immunoSEQ multiplex PCR. The repertoire consists of 5,000 to 5,500 clones, none detected only once. Specimen: PBMCs, collected after allogeneic stem cell transplant with posttransplant cyclophosphamide. Receptor source: a female patient in her 30s who received an allogeneic stem cell transplant from an unrelated donor, was CMV-positive, and had acute and chronic GVHD. Some of the T cells may derive from the graft donor. The CDR3 runs from the conserved cysteine through the conserved F or W. The D gene is left open where the match is weak. Size values are once, few and many counts, or a class for expanded clones, and some rows have none.

abundance | d_gene | j_gene | v_gene | CDR3nt | CDR3aa
many | TRBD2 | TRBJ2-1 | TRBV27 | TGTGCCAGCAGCTCGAGCGGGGTGCTAGGGAATGAGCAGTTCTTC | CASSSSGVLGNEQFF
many | NA | TRBJ2-1 | TRBV28 | TGTGCCACGGTGGGGGCGGGGGAGGTAAGCTCCTACAATGAGCAGTTCTTC | CATVGAGEVSSYNEQFF
many | TRBD2 | TRBJ2-1 | TRBV19 | TGTGCCAGTAGTTGGGGGACTAGCGGGAGGGGTTACAATGAGCAGTTCTTC | CASSWGTSGRGYNEQFF
many | NA | TRBJ2-1 | TRBV7-3 | TGTGCCAGCAGCTTAAATAGAGGAAGCTCCTACAATGAGCAGTTCTTC | CASSLNRGSSYNEQFF
few | NA | TRBJ2-1 | TRBV27 | TGTGCCAGCAGTCCTAGTAACACGGCCGGTCGAAATGAGCAGTTCTTC | CASSPSNTAGRNEQFF
many | NA | TRBJ2-6 | TRBV19 | TGTGCCTCCTCCCAGGGGCGATCGACTGGGGCCAACGTCCTGACTTTC | CASSQGRSTGANVLTF
many | TRBD1 | TRBJ2-3 | TRBV10-1 | TGCGCCAGCAGTCCCGGGACAGGGTCTGGAACAGATACGCAGTATTTT | CASSPGTGSGTDTQYF
many | NA | TRBJ1-5 | TRBV5-5 | TGTGCCAGCAGCTTGGGTTTAGGGGGTCACAGTCAGCCCCAGCATTTT | CASSLGLGGHSQPQHF
many | NA | TRBJ1-2 | TRBV14 | TGTGCCAGCAGCCAAGATTCCGGGAAAGCTAACTATGGCTACACCTTC | CASSQDSGKANYGYTF
many | NA | TRBJ2-7 | TRBV11-2 | TGTGCCAGCAGCTTAGAGCCAGTCTCCGAGCAGTACTTC | CASSLEPVSEQYF
many | TRBD1 | TRBJ1-2 | TRBV2 | TGTGCCAGCAACCCCAGCCTTTTTGGGGGACAGAATAATTATGGCTACACCTTC | CASNPSLFGGQNNYGYTF
many | NA | TRBJ2-7 | TRBV20-1 | TGCAGCCCTAGCGACCCCTACGAGCAGTACTTC | CSPSDPYEQYF
many | TRBD1 | TRBJ2-1 | TRBV29-1 | TGCAGCGCCGGGACAGGGGATTACGGGGAGCAGTTCTTC | CSAGTGDYGEQFF
few | NA | TRBJ2-3 | TRBV6-6 | TGTGCCAGCAGCCCCCCTTTAGCAGCTGGCACAGATACGCAGTATTTT | CASSPPLAAGTDTQYF
many | TRBD1 | TRBJ2-1 | TRBV11-2 | TGTGCCAGCAGCTTAGTAGTGGACAGGGAGTTCTTC | CASSLVVDREFF
few | TRBD1 | TRBJ1-2 | TRBV7-8 | TGTGCCAGCAGCTTAGCGGGGACAGATGGCTACACCTTC | CASSLAGTDGYTF
many | TRBD1 | TRBJ2-7 | TRBV27 | TGTGCCAGCAGTTCAGGACAGGGGGCTATCATAGGCGAGCAGTACTTC | CASSSGQGAIIGEQYF
many | TRBD2 | TRBJ2-1 | TRBV5-1 | TGCGCCAGCAGCTCGAAACTAGCGGGAGCTTTCTACAATGAGCAGTTCTTC | CASSSKLAGAFYNEQFF
many | TRBD1 | TRBJ2-7 | TRBV9 | TGTGCCAGCAGCCCCAGGGGGTTACTGTACGAGCAGTACTTC | CASSPRGLLYEQYF
many | NA | TRBJ2-4 | TRBV27 | TGTGCCAGCAGTAGAGGACCTCAGGGCAACATTCAGTACTTC | CASSRGPQGNIQYF
many | NA | TRBJ2-1 | TRBV5-1 | TGCGCCAGCAGCTCCTCCGGGAGCGCGAATTACAATGAGCAGTTCTTC | CASSSSGSANYNEQFF
many | TRBD1 | TRBJ2-1 | TRBV5-4 | TGTGCCAGCAGCCGGGACAGAAACAATGAGCAGTTCTTC | CASSRDRNNEQFF
many | TRBD1 | TRBJ2-3 | TRBV18 | TGTGCCAGCTCTCCGCTCGAGGGGACAGGGGGCACAGATACGCAGTATTTT | CASSPLEGTGGTDTQYF
many | TRBD1 | TRBJ2-7 | TRBV2 | TGTGCCAGCAGTGTCGACAGGGGGCCCGAGCAGTACTTC | CASSVDRGPEQYF
many | NA | TRBJ2-2 | TRBV7-9 | TGTGTCCACCCTTCGCGGGTGGGGGGAGAGCTACTGAACACCGGGGAGCTGTTTTTT | CVHPSRVGGELLNTGELFF
many | NA | TRBJ2-7 | TRBV7-8 | TGTGCCAGTACACTTAGGGGCCGATACGAGCAGTACTTC | CASTLRGRYEQYF
many | TRBD1 | TRBJ2-2 | TRBV7-3 | TGTGCCAGCAGCCCTCGGACAGGGGTAGAGACCGGGGAGCTGTTTTTT | CASSPRTGVETGELFF
NA | NA | TRBJ2-3 | TRBV23-1 | TGCGCCAGCAGTCATAGGGGGTTCCCCTGCACAGATACGCAGTATTTT | CASSHRGFPCTDTQYF
many | NA | TRBJ2-1 | TRBV30 | TGTGCCTCCAGCCCCCGAGGCCCTAATGGGCAGTTCTTC | CASSPRGPNGQFF
many | NA | TRBJ2-2 | TRBV5-5 | TGTGCCAGCAGCTTCGGGGGTGGAAACACCGGGGAGCTGTTTTTT | CASSFGGGNTGELFF
many | NA | TRBJ2-1 | TRBV5-1 | TGCGCCAGCACCCCCGCGGGGGCCGTCGGCAATGAGCAGTTCTTC | CASTPAGAVGNEQFF
many | TRBD1 | TRBJ1-5 | TRBV27 | TGTGCCAGCAAGTTGGGAGGGACAGGTGTTGCTCAGCCCCAGCATTTT | CASKLGGTGVAQPQHF
many | TRBD2 | TRBJ2-1 | TRBV27 | TGTGCCAGCAGCTGGACTAGCGGGAGCAAGGGTGAGCAGTTCTTC | CASSWTSGSKGEQFF
many | TRBD1 | TRBJ2-1 | TRBV10-3 | TGTGCCATCAGTCGGGACAGAGAGTACAATGAGCAGTTCTTC | CAISRDREYNEQFF
many | NA | TRBJ2-1 | TRBV5-4 | TGTGCCAGCAGCTTGAGCGTAGACCCGAGGTACGAGCAGTTCTTC | CASSLSVDPRYEQFF
many | TRBD1 | TRBJ1-2 | TRBV5-4 | TGTGCCAGCAGCTATAGGGACAGACGATTCTATGGCTACACCTTC | CASSYRDRRFYGYTF
NA | TRBD2 | TRBJ2-5 | TRBV27 | TGTGCCAGCAGCTATTCGACTAGCGGGTACAAGTATCACGGGACCCAGTACTTC | CASSYSTSGYKYHGTQYF
many | NA | TRBJ1-2 | TRBV6-1 | TGTGCCAGCAGTACAGGGTTGCGCTATGGCTACACCTTC | CASSTGLRYGYTF
many | TRBD1 | TRBJ2-1 | TRBV29-1 | TGCAGCGCCGTCCCTGCCGGACAGGGGGCTTGGTTCTTC | CSAVPAGQGAWFF
many | TRBD1 | TRBJ1-3 | TRBV11-2 | TGTGCCAGCAGAAATCGGGACAGTGCTCTTGTCTCTGGAAACACCATATATTTT | CASRNRDSALVSGNTIYF
many | TRBD2 | TRBJ2-2 | TRBV9 | TGTGCCAGCAGCTCAGGCGCTAGCGGGCCTACCGGGGAGCTGTTTTTT | CASSSGASGPTGELFF
medium-sized | TRBD2 | TRBJ2-1 | TRBV7-3 | TGTGCCAGCAGCCCCTCCCCCACTAGCGGGAGAGTTGATGAGCAGTTCTTC | CASSPSPTSGRVDEQFF
many | NA | TRBJ1-2 | TRBV5-6 | TGTGCCAGCAGCTTGGACAGGGTAAGGGAAGTTAGCGGCTACACCTTC | CASSLDRVREVSGYTF
many | TRBD1 | TRBJ2-1 | TRBV27 | TGTGCCAGCAGTTTACAGAGGACAGGGAACAATGAGCAGTTCTTC | CASSLQRTGNNEQFF
medium-sized | TRBD2 | TRBJ2-1 | TRBV4-3 | TGCGCCAGCGGTCTGGGGGGCGGGAGGCAGCTGCAGTTCTTC | CASGLGGGRQLQFF
medium-sized | NA | TRBJ1-1 | TRBV6-6 | TGTGCCAGCAGTTACGGGGGAGGTAAGAACACTGAAGCTTTCTTT | CASSYGGGKNTEAFF
many | TRBD1 | TRBJ1-5 | TRBV7-9 | TGTGCCAGCAGCCGACAGGGGGCTATTAGCAATCAGCCCCAGCATTTT | CASSRQGAISNQPQHF
many | NA | TRBJ2-7 | TRBV9 | TGTGCCAGCAGCGCTGGACTCGTCGGAAGAGAGCAGTACTTC | CASSAGLVGREQYF
many | NA | TRBJ2-1 | TRBV5-1 | TGCGCCAGCAGCTTGGTTTCCGGCTACAATGAGCAGTTCTTC | CASSLVSGYNEQFF
NA | NA | TRBJ2-2 | TRBV30 | TGTGCCTTTAAGCGGCGGACGAACACCGGGGAGCTGTTTTTT | CAFKRRTNTGELFF
many | NA | TRBJ2-7 | TRBV19 | TGTGCCAGTGGTATGGGGGGAGCCTACGAGCAGTACTTC | CASGMGGAYEQYF
many | TRBD2 | TRBJ2-1 | TRBV7-8 | TGTGCCAGCAGCTCCCAGCGGGAGGGTGAGCAGTTCTTC | CASSSQREGEQFF
many | TRBD1 | TRBJ2-3 | TRBV10-3 | TGTGCCTTAGGACAGGGGCAAGATACGCAGTATTTT | CALGQGQDTQYF
many | NA | TRBJ2-5 | TRBV15 | TGTGCCACCAGCAGATTTCCGGGACTTCAAGAGACCCAGTACTTC | CATSRFPGLQETQYF
many | NA | TRBJ2-2 | TRBV27 | TGTGCCAGCAGACGCTCACTATCGAACACCGGGGAGCTGTTTTTT | CASRRSLSNTGELFF
many | NA | TRBJ2-7 | TRBV5-6 | TGTGCCAGCAGCCCCGGGTCTTTTCTTTACCCGATTTTC | CASSPGSFLYPIF
large | NA | TRBJ2-3 | TRBV4-3 | TGCGCCAGCAGCCAAGGAGTGGCGGGCCTACTCACAGATACGCAGTATTTT | CASSQGVAGLLTDTQYF
many | TRBD1 | TRBJ1-3 | TRBV5-1 | TGCGCCAGCAGCATGGGGACAGGCTCTGGAAACACCATATATTTT | CASSMGTGSGNTIYF
many | NA | TRBJ2-7 | TRBV18 | TGTGCCAGCTCACCAGGGGGGTCCTACGAGCAGTACTTC | CASSPGGSYEQYF
many | TRBD1 | TRBJ2-7 | TRBV6-5 | TGTGCCAGCATCCACAGGACAGGGTATAGATACGAGCAGTACTTC | CASIHRTGYRYEQYF